This entry lists 12 T cell receptor beta chains sequenced from one sample in a study of cytotoxic CD8 clonotypes in ibrutinib-treated CLL. Here immunoSEQ multiplex PCR was the method, and the copy in TCRdb shows in-frame clones only, minus some. The sample has some 130,000 clones; approximately 85% are singletons. The sample here was PBMCs, taken after 24 months of ibrutinib treatment. The receptors originated from a human donor with chronic lymphocytic leukemia.

The rearrangement links TRBV27 to TRBJ1-5; 9 bases map to TRBD1. The V and J ends lost 5 bases and 6 bases, in that order; junction bases with no gene match: 8. The CDR3 length is 15 residues. Germline CDR1 MNHEY, CDR2 SMNVEV (reference sequence). CDR3 protein: CASSPGTGRAQPQHF. In DNA form, the CDR3 reads TGTGCCAGCAGTCCAGGGACAGGGAGGGCTCAGCCCCAGCATTTT.

This chain uses TRBV18 with TRBJ1-1; D remains unclear. Looked up from germline, CDR1 is KGHSH and CDR2 is LQKENI. The CDR3 consists of 15 residues. Trimming shortened V by 1 base and J by 6 bases, and 15 bases separated the two germline ends. CDR3 loop: CASSPQVATPAEAFF. The CDR3 nucleotides read TGTGCCAGCTCACCACAAGTCGCAACCCCGGCTGAAGCTTTCTTT.

The V and J genes are TRBV28 and TRBJ1-6, with TRBD1 identical over 8 bases. The V and J ends lost 6 bases and 8 bases, in that order; junction bases with no gene match: 6. Germline V gene lookup returns CDR1 MDHEN and CDR2 SYDVKM. The length of the CDR3 is 14 residues. CDR3 nucleotide sequence: TGTGCCAGCAGCTCCGGGACAGGCCATTCACCCCTCCACTTT. Its protein product is CASSSGTGHSPLHF.

The sample holds a few counts of this clone. This chain links TRBV4-1 with TRBJ1-1; a possible D gene is TRBD1 (5 bases). CDR3 length equals 16 residues. V shed 1 base and J shed 3 bases, with 15 bases lying between them. Germline values: CDR1 MGHRA, CDR2 YSYEKL. The CDR3 nucleotides are TGCGCCAGCAGCCAAGTGGGACTTGGGTGGGACACTGAAGCTTTCTTT. Amino acid sequence: CASSQVGLGWDTEAFF.

This CDR3 is CASSELDRGPEISYEQYF. CDR3 bases: TGTGCCAGCAGTGAATTGGACAGGGGGCCGGAGATCTCCTACGAGCAGTACTTC. The chain uses TRBV25-1 and TRBJ2-7; 11 bases align to TRBD1. The germline gives CDR1 MGHDK, CDR2 SYGVNS. J lost 0 bases, V lost 1 base, and 8 bases had no gene match. This CDR3 is 18 amino acids long.

The chain carries TRBV7-9 and TRBJ2-5, with D uncertain. Germline CDR1 SEHNR, CDR2 FQNEAQ (reference sequence). The length of the CDR3 is 12 residues. V lost 5 bases and J 5 bases, leaving 9 bases between the germline ends. In DNA, the CDR3 is TGTGCCAGCAGCCCAGACTGGGAGACCCAGTACTTC. This codes for CASSPDWETQYF.

The V call is TRBV6-5, the J call TRBJ2-4; weak D call: TRBD2 (5 bases). The V gene's germline CDR1 is MNHEY and CDR2 SVGAGI. CDR3 length: 14 amino acids. The V gene lost 0 bases and the J gene lost 9 bases, with 12 bases spanning the gap. CDR3 amino acids: CASSYSHTSGIQYF. The CDR3 coding sequence is TGTGCCAGCAGTTACTCACACACTAGTGGCATTCAGTACTTC.

This clone was detected a few times. The chain combines TRBV19 with TRBJ1-5, with 7 bases identical to TRBD1. J lost 7 bases, V lost 9 bases, and 24 bases had no gene match. The CDR3 extends over 18 amino acids. CDR1 LNHDA and CDR2 SQIVND come from the germline V gene (reference sequence). The CDR3 DNA sequence: TGTGCCAGCAGACAGGGACCTTCCCAACACAAACGGAGGCAGCCCCAGCATTTT. This codes for CASRQGPSQHKRRQPQHF.

J is TRBJ2-1 and V is TRBV9; a possible D gene is TRBD2 (5 bases). The CDR3 is made up of 14 amino acids. The germline gives CDR1 SGDLS, CDR2 YYNGEE. Trimming shortened V by 0 bases and J by 12 bases, and 16 bases separated the two germline ends. Written as DNA, the CDR3 is TGTGCCAGCAGCGTAGGACCTAAGGAGGTAGCGCAGTTCTTC. Its translation is CASSVGPKEVAQFF.

The V gene is TRBV29-1, the J gene TRBJ2-5; no definite D call. CDR1 and CDR2 from the germline V gene are SQVTM and ANQGSEA. There are 13 residues in the CDR3. The V gene lost 0 bases and the J gene lost 9 bases, with 14 bases spanning the gap. CDR3 sequence reads: CSVEDLGNPAQYF. The CDR3 bases are TGCAGCGTTGAAGATCTGGGGAATCCGGCCCAGTACTTC.

This clone was found a few times. The chain employs TRBV5-7 and TRBJ2-7; D is ambiguous. TRBV5-7 qualifies as an ORF whose function is uncertain. The ends were cut back, 0 bases at V and 0 bases at J, with 10 bases in the middle. This CDR3 is 15 amino acids long. CDR3 nucleotides: TGTGCCAGCAGCTTGGGAAAGTCCTTCTCCTACGAGCAGTACTTC. Its protein product is CASSLGKSFSYEQYF.

This CDR3 reads CSARDSGGSYEQYF. In DNA, the CDR3 is TGCAGCGCCCGGGACTCTGGGGGCTCCTACGAGCAGTACTTC. V and J are TRBV29-1 and TRBJ2-7; perhaps TRBD2 as D (6 bases). Per germline, CDR1 SQVTM and CDR2 ANQGSEA. V gave up 7 bases and J gave up 0 bases, with 16 bases separating them. The CDR3 spans 14 residues.